These T cell receptor beta chains were read from a single sample in a study of shared clonotypes between healthy human individuals. Some clones are missing from TCRdb's copy, which holds only in-frame ones; the method was immunoSEQ multiplex PCR. Of approximately 1,000,000 clones listed, approximately 80% are singletons. The sequenced sample was memory CD4+ T cells from PBMCs. The source is a man between 18 and 29 years old in good health. Some clones in this sample may be carry-over from other donors' samples. CDR3s include the opening cysteine and the closing phenylalanine or tryptophan. Fields, in order: J gene, clone size, D gene, V gene, CDR3 DNA, CDR3 protein. A D gene is named only where the DNA matches it firmly. Clone sizes are given selectively: once, few, many, or a class where the clone is expanded.

>TRBJ2-2|.|.|TRBV30
TGTGCCTGGAGTGAGGCAGCGAACACCGGGGAGCTGTTTTTT
CAWSEAANTGELFF
>TRBJ2-3|.|.|TRBV12-5
TGTGCTAGTGGTTTAAGTGGGGGAGCAGATACGCAGTATTTT
CASGLSGGADTQYF
>TRBJ1-1|.|.|TRBV11-2
TGTGCCAGCAGCCCTCCCGTTGGGGCGGGTATTAGGACTGAAGCTTTCTTT
CASSPPVGAGIRTEAFF
>TRBJ2-3|once|.|TRBV4-2
TGTGCCAGCAGCCAAGATCCGTTGAGGGACCCAAGGGGGACGCAGTATTTT
CASSQDPLRDPRGTQYF
>TRBJ2-5|once|TRBD2|TRBV7-2
TGTGCCAGCAGCCACAGGACTAGCGGGAGGGTAGAGACCCAGTACTTC
CASSHRTSGRVETQYF
>TRBJ2-1|few|TRBD1|TRBV7-2
TGTGCCAGCAGCCGAGAACCGGGACAGGGAGGAAATGAGCAGTTCTTC
CASSREPGQGGNEQFF
>TRBJ2-7|.|TRBD2|TRBV9
TGTGCCAGCAGCGTAGACGTGGGAGGGCCTCAGGAGCAGTACTTC
CASSVDVGGPQEQYF
>TRBJ2-5|.|.|TRBV5-6
TGTGCCAGCAGCTCCGACGACCGGGGAGAGACCCAGTACTTC
CASSSDDRGETQYF
>TRBJ2-1|few|TRBD2|TRBV5-1
TGCGCCAGCAGCTTGGCCGAAAGCGGGAGGTGGGAGCAGTTCTTC
CASSLAESGRWEQFF
>TRBJ1-2|.|TRBD1|TRBV5-6
TGTGCCAGCAGCACAGGACAGGGAACCTATGGCTACACCTTC
CASSTGQGTYGYTF
>TRBJ1-5|few|.|TRBV18
TGTGCCAGCTCACGCGGAAGGGGCACGAGCAATCAGCCCCAGCATTTT
CASSRGRGTSNQPQHF
>TRBJ1-2|few|.|TRBV27
TGTGCCAGCAGTTTATTGGGGTTGGGTGGCTACACCTTC
CASSLLGLGGYTF
>TRBJ2-5|.|TRBD2|TRBV19
TGTGCCAGTAGTATTGGGGCTAGCGGGCAGATCGAGACCCAGTACTTC
CASSIGASGQIETQYF
>TRBJ2-1|.|TRBD2|TRBV28
TGTGCCGGCGGCCCAAGAGGGAGGGTTGTTAATGAGCAGTTCTTC
CAGGPRGRVVNEQFF
>TRBJ1-2|.|TRBD1|TRBV6-1
TGTGCCAGCAGTGAATCATTCGGGACAGATTATGGCTACACCTTC
CASSESFGTDYGYTF
>TRBJ1-1|.|.|TRBV6-5
TGTGCCAGCACCCTCAACACTGAAGCTTTCTTT
CASTLNTEAFF
>TRBJ2-1|few|.|TRBV11-2
TGTGCCAGCAGCCCTGAGCTAGGTTACAATGAGCAGTTCTTC
CASSPELGYNEQFF
>TRBJ2-1|.|.|TRBV5-8
TGTGCCAGCAGCTTGGGACAAGCGCACAATGAGCAGTTCTTC
CASSLGQAHNEQFF
>TRBJ2-2|.|TRBD2|TRBV5-1
TGCGCCAGCAGCTTGGCCAGCGGGACCACCGGGGAGCTGTTTTTT
CASSLASGTTGELFF
>TRBJ2-5|.|.|TRBV4-1
TGCGCCAGCAGCCAAGACCGGCAGGGCTTATTGTCGGCCCAGTACTTC
CASSQDRQGLLSAQYF
>TRBJ1-5|.|TRBD1|TRBV5-1
TGCGCCAGCAGCACCGGGACAGGGGGTTATCAGCCCCAGCATTTT
CASSTGTGGYQPQHF